The rows below give T cell receptor beta chains drawn from one sample of a study of control samples from healthy donors and cancer patients. TCRdb keeps only in-frame clones here, not all; method: immunoSEQ multiplex PCR. The repertoire includes under 200,000 clones, roughly 91% of them detected once, and about 1.4% sits in the top ten. What was sequenced was blood. Receptor source: a woman aged 25-40 years in good health. The CDR3 runs from the conserved cysteine through the conserved F or W. The D gene is left open where the match is weak. Clone size is shown for a subset of rows, as once, few, many or a class of expanded clone.

clone_size | d_call | j_call | v_call | cdr3_nt | cdr3_aa
- | - | TRBJ1-5 | TRBV5-1 | TGCGCCAGCAGCTTGAGAGGGTCCGGGCCCCAGCATTTT | CASSLRGSGPQHF
- | - | TRBJ2-5 | TRBV7-9 | TGTGCCAGCAGCTTAGCGGAGGGGGCTCAAGAGACCCAGTACTTC | CASSLAEGAQETQYF
- | - | TRBJ2-7 | TRBV9 | TGTGCCAGCAGCGTAGGGGGCGGGGGCGACGAGCAGTACTTC | CASSVGGGGDEQYF
- | - | TRBJ2-1 | TRBV6-4 | TGTGCCAGCAGTGATGGGGACTCCTCCTACAATGAGCAGTTCTTC | CASSDGDSSYNEQFF
- | TRBD1 | TRBJ1-6 | TRBV4-1 | TGCGCCAGCAGCCAAGGACAGGGAATAAATTCACCCCTCCACTTT | CASSQGQGINSPLHF
- | - | TRBJ1-5 | TRBV6-2/TRBV6-3 | TGTGCCAGCAGTTCCACAGGCTTGGGCAATCAGCCCCAGCATTTT | CASSSTGLGNQPQHF
once | - | TRBJ1-6 | TRBV6-4 | TGTGCCAGCAGTGGGCGTTCACCCCTCCACTTT | CASSGRSPLHF
- | TRBD1 | TRBJ1-6 | TRBV6-2/TRBV6-3 | TGTGCCAGCAGTTCGGGACAGGGGGCTTCACCCCTCCACTTT | CASSSGQGASPLHF
- | TRBD1 | TRBJ1-1 | TRBV28 | TGTGCCAGCAGTTTAACAGGGGCGAACACTGAAGCTTTCTTT | CASSLTGANTEAFF
- | - | TRBJ1-2 | TRBV6-2/TRBV6-3 | TGTGCCAGCAGTTATACCGGACCGTATGGCTACACCTTC | CASSYTGPYGYTF
- | TRBD2 | TRBJ2-3 | TRBV28 | TGTGCCAGCACCGAAGCGGGAGGGCCCGAGGATACGCAGTATTTT | CASTEAGGPEDTQYF
- | - | TRBJ2-2 | TRBV5-6 | TGTGCCAGCAGCTTCGGAGGACGGAACACCGGGGAGCTGTTTTTT | CASSFGGRNTGELFF
- | - | TRBJ2-1 | TRBV7-8 | TGTGCCAGCAGCTTAGTAGGAAATGAGCAGTTCTTC | CASSLVGNEQFF
- | - | TRBJ1-1 | TRBV7-2 | TGTGCCAGCAGCCCGAGGGGGGGGGCGGCTGAAGCTTTCTTT | CASSPRGGAAEAFF
- | - | TRBJ1-1 | TRBV6-5 | TGTGCCAGCACCCGACAGGCCCACACTGAAGCTTTCTTT | CASTRQAHTEAFF
- | - | TRBJ1-1 | TRBV18 | TGTGCCAGCTCACCACAAGAGAACACTGAAGCTTTCTTT | CASSPQENTEAFF
once | - | TRBJ2-2 | TRBV28 | TGTGCCAGCAGTTTATTAGGGACCGGGGAGCTGTTTTTT | CASSLLGTGELFF
- | TRBD2 | TRBJ2-2 | TRBV4-2 | TGTGCCAGCAGCCAAGAAGGACTAGCGGCGAACACCGGGGAGCTGTTTTTT | CASSQEGLAANTGELFF
- | - | TRBJ2-3 | TRBV28 | TGTGCCAGCGGCTCTAGGGAAGATACGCAGTATTTT | CASGSREDTQYF
- | TRBD2 | TRBJ2-3 | TRBV9 | TGTGCCAGCAGCGTAGTAGCGGGGGGCACAGATACGCAGTATTTT | CASSVVAGGTDTQYF
- | - | TRBJ1-1 | TRBV5-3 | TGTGCCAGAAGCTTGGCCAGGGGCACTGAAGCTTTCTTT | CARSLARGTEAFF
- | TRBD1 | TRBJ2-5 | TRBV7-6 | TGTGCCAGCAGCGTCAACAGGGGCAACCAAGAGACCCAGTACTTC | CASSVNRGNQETQYF
- | TRBD1 | TRBJ1-2 | TRBV6-1 | TGTGCCAGCAGTGAAAGAGGGGGCGGCTACACCTTC | CASSERGGGYTF
- | - | TRBJ1-2 | TRBV5-1 | TGCGCCAGCAGCTTGGGGGGTCAGGGTCCCTCCTATGGCTACACCTTC | CASSLGGQGPSYGYTF
- | - | TRBJ2-7 | TRBV11-3 | TGTGCCAGCAGCTTAGATGTGGGGGAGCAGTACTTC | CASSLDVGEQYF
- | TRBD1 | TRBJ1-6 | TRBV7-2 | TGTGCCAGCAGTTGGAGGGACAGGGGTAATTCACCCCTCCACTTT | CASSWRDRGNSPLHF
once | - | TRBJ1-5 | TRBV5-1 | TGCGCCAGCAGCTTGACAGGTTTGAGAGATCAGCCCCAGCATTTT | CASSLTGLRDQPQHF
once | - | TRBJ1-1 | TRBV18 | TGTGCCAGCTCACCCACGACAGCTACTGAAGCTTTCTTT | CASSPTTATEAFF
- | - | TRBJ2-5 | TRBV12-5 | TGTGCTAGTGGTACCGGACAAGAGACCCAGTACTTC | CASGTGQETQYF
- | TRBD1 | TRBJ2-3 | TRBV4-2 | TGTGCCAGCAGCCAAGAAGACAGGGAGTGGGGCACAGATACGCAGTATTTT | CASSQEDREWGTDTQYF
once | TRBD2 | TRBJ2-5 | TRBV7-7 | TGTGCTAGCAGCTTGGGACTAGCGGGAGAAGGGGAGACCCAGTACTTC | CASSLGLAGEGETQYF
- | TRBD2 | TRBJ2-7 | TRBV15 | TGTGCCACCAGCAGAGACCTAGCGGGGGGGACCTACGAGCAGTACTTC | CATSRDLAGGTYEQYF
- | - | TRBJ2-3 | TRBV5-8 | TGTGCCAGCAGCTTGGCGGAGTATACGCAGTATTTT | CASSLAEYTQYF
- | - | TRBJ2-1 | TRBV30 | TGTGCCTGGACCCGGACTACCTACAATGAGCAGTTCTTC | CAWTRTTYNEQFF
- | TRBD2 | TRBJ2-1 | TRBV7-3 | TGTGCCAGCAGCTTAACCCCGGGACTAGCGGGAGTTGAGCAGTTCTTC | CASSLTPGLAGVEQFF
- | TRBD2 | TRBJ2-2 | TRBV27 | TGTGCCAGCAGTTTATCAAGGACTAGCGGGAGGGCCAGGGGGGAGCTGTTTTTT | CASSLSRTSGRARGELFF
- | TRBD2 | TRBJ2-3 | TRBV29-1 | TGCAGCGTTGTAGGGTCTAGCGGGAGGATAGATACGCAGTATTTT | CSVVGSSGRIDTQYF
- | TRBD1 | TRBJ2-5 | TRBV2 | TGTGCCAGCAGTGGGGACAGGGGTCAAGAGACCCAGTACTTC | CASSGDRGQETQYF
- | TRBD1 | TRBJ1-1 | TRBV2 | TGTGCCAGCAGTGCGGGACAGGCCATGAACACTGAAGCTTTCTTT | CASSAGQAMNTEAFF
- | TRBD1 | TRBJ1-1 | TRBV28 | TGTGCCAGCAGTTTATTCCCCCTGACAGGGACTGAAGCTTTCTTT | CASSLFPLTGTEAFF